This T cell receptor beta chain originates from a study of shared clonotypes between healthy human individuals. Study-wide results and limits: An expected dependence of interdonor clonotype sharing on sequencing depth was noted.

From germline, CDR1 is SNHLY and CDR2 FYNNEI. Deletions cut 4 bases from V and 0 bases from J, with 10 bases between. The CDR3 loop spans 15 amino acids. Everyone who donated was a Caucasian adult who lived in Nashville, Tennessee. Samples left unsorted employed approximately 94 million PBMCs for genomic DNA. A deep-level run was used for the assay. Only in-frame clones appear in the TCRdb table, and some are missing; sequencing was by immunoSEQ multiplex PCR. The table records some 450,000 clones, roughly 80% of them present only once. Details on this clone: The antigen is undetermined.

The specimen sequenced was PBMCs. This chain links TRBV2 with TRBJ2-1, with D possibly TRBD1 on 6 matching bases. The receptor comes from a woman aged 40 to 50 in good health. Some clones in this sample may be carry-over from other donors' samples. CDR3: CASSADRTSYNEQFF. CDR3 DNA: TGTGCCAGCAGTGCTGACAGGACCTCCTACAATGAGCAGTTCTTC.